The T cell receptor beta chain described here comes from a study of T cells after yellow fever vaccination. TCRdb re-derived calls from the 5' RACE reads in MiXCR, one entry per CDR3 protein. The sample shows 300,000 to 450,000 distinct CDR3 sequences, 8% to 9.5% of them seen only once. This CDR3 has 17 residues. J gave up 6 bases and V 1 base, and 11 bases lay outside the gene matches. Germline loops: CDR1 SGHTS, CDR2 YDEGEE. This TCR derives from a man aged 18 to 29 who received the YFV17D yellow fever vaccine. The source was PBMCs, collected roughly 47 days after the first yellow fever vaccination. The chain joins TRBV5-8 to TRBJ2-2, with TRBD1 matching over 8 bases. CDR3 residues: CASSLRAWTGHAGELFF. The CDR3 DNA follows: TGTGCCAGCAGCTTGAGAGCCTGGACAGGGCATGCCGGGGAGCTGTTTTTT.